The following is a TCR beta chain sequence with its context. The sample comes from a study of CD8 T cells in Susac syndrome. The germline CDR1 and CDR2 sequences are LGHDT and YNNKEL (reference sequence). V lost 2 bases to trimming and J lost 6 bases, with 13 bases between them. This CDR3 contains 14 residues. Roughly 0.45 to 1 ug RNA was reverse transcribed with random hexamers. The amplification used immunoSEQ multiplex PCR on TCR beta CDR3; it spanned 54 Vbeta and 13 Jbeta. Using its own MiXCR run on the immunoSEQ multiplex PCR reads, TCRdb lists one record per CDR3 protein. The sample carries some 140,000 distinct CDR3 sequences, roughly 89% recorded once. TCR beta sequencing covered blood CD8+ and CD4+ T cells. Each multiple sclerosis control was a treatment-naive patient with relapsing-remitting disease that was either stable or active.

The sequence derives from a human donor with multiple sclerosis. The source material was CD8+ T cells from PBMCs. The chain joins TRBV3-1 to TRBJ2-5; D might be TRBD2 (5 bases). Here the CDR3 DNA reads TGTGCCAGCAGCCAACAAGATGGGAGAAAGACCCAGTACTTC. This translates into CASSQQDGRKTQYF.